The 12 T cell receptor beta chains presented below share a single source sample, sequenced in a study of OX40 agonist ivuxolimab in advanced cancers. Some clones are missing from TCRdb's copy, which holds only in-frame ones; the method was immunoSEQ multiplex PCR. The sample lists 50,000 to 70,000 clones, over 90% occurring once. Sequencing used CD4+ or CD8+ T cells sorted from blood, obtained in a trial of the OX40 agonist ivuxolimab. These receptors originate from an adult with an advanced solid tumor such as melanoma, head and neck, liver or kidney cancer.

The chain employs TRBV28 and TRBJ1-5; possibly TRBD1 for D (5 bases). This CDR3 is 14 amino acids long. V was trimmed by 3 bases and J by 4 bases, leaving 10 bases between them. Germline V lookup: CDR1 MDHEN, CDR2 SYDVKM. The CDR3: CASSLGVRNQPQHF. As DNA, the CDR3 is TGTGCCAGCAGTTTGGGGGTACGGAATCAGCCCCAGCATTTT. The full variable domain, in which reference TRBV28 and TRBJ1-5 provide the parts outside the CDR3, is DVKVTQSSRYLVKRTGEKVFLECVQDMDHENMFWYRQDPGLGLRLIYFSYDVKMKEKGDIPEGYSVSREKKERFSLILESASTNQTSMYLCASSLGVRNQPQHFGDGTRLSIL.

The genes are TRBV4-3 and TRBJ2-1, with a weak D call TRBD1 (6 bases). In germline, CDR1 is LGHNA, CDR2 YSLEER. V was trimmed by 3 bases and J by 5 bases, leaving 17 bases between them. The CDR3 consists of 16 residues. The chain's CDR3 is CASSHKWGRTDNEQFF. The DNA for the CDR3 is TGCGCCAGCAGCCACAAGTGGGGAAGGACAGACAATGAGCAGTTCTTC.

The J gene is TRBJ2-7, the V gene TRBV19; 7 nucleotides agree with TRBD2. The CDR3 spans 14 residues. Germline CDR1 and CDR2: LNHDA and SQIVND (reference sequence). Trimming took 0 bases from V and 3 from J; bases not matched to a gene: 2. CDR3 protein: CASSIEASGYEQYF. CDR3 DNA: TGTGCCAGTAGTATAGAGGCTAGCGGCTACGAGCAGTACTTC.

V usage is TRBV2 and J usage is TRBJ1-1, with D perhaps matching TRBD1 (5 bases). The germline V and J ends were trimmed by 8 bases and 3 bases, with 16 bases remaining between them. Germline CDR1 SNHLY, CDR2 FYNNEI. The CDR3 covers 14 residues. The CDR3 spells CASPFEGWDTEAFF. In nucleotides, the CDR3 is TGTGCCAGCCCATTCGAGGGGTGGGACACTGAAGCTTTCTTT.

The chain is built from TRBV5-1 and TRBJ1-5; D possibly corresponds to TRBD1 (5 bases). Germline loops: CDR1 SGHRS, CDR2 YFSETQ. The CDR3 sequence is 16 residues long. Trimming stripped 4 bases from V and 0 bases from J, with 14 bases between. CDR3: CASSPDISNSNQPQHF. CDR3 bases: TGCGCCAGCAGCCCGGACATCTCCAATAGCAATCAGCCCCAGCATTTT.

The J gene is TRBJ1-5, the V gene TRBV18; D may be TRBD1 (5 bases). This CDR3 has 14 residues. Per germline, CDR1 KGHSH and CDR2 LQKENI. Trimming shortened V by 5 bases and J by 2 bases, and 10 bases separated the two germline ends. CDR3 coding DNA: TGTGCCAGCTCATGGGGGGTCGGCAATCAGCCCCAGCATTTT. Protein: CASSWGVGNQPQHF.

The chain uses TRBV28 and TRBJ2-7, with D possibly TRBD1 on 5 matching bases. V lost 2 bases, J lost 4 bases, and 12 bases lay in between. The CDR3 is 14 amino acids. Germline V gene sequence: CDR1 MDHEN, CDR2 SYDVKM. DNA for the CDR3: TGTGCCAGCAGTTTAATGCAGGGAAATTACGAGCAGTACTTC. Its protein product is CASSLMQGNYEQYF.

This clone showed up just once. This chain links TRBV10-3 with TRBJ2-1, with D unresolved. Trimming removed 6 bases from V and 8 bases from J, with 14 bases in between. The CDR3 extends over 13 amino acids. Germline V gene lookup returns CDR1 ENHRY and CDR2 SYGVKD. CDR3 protein: CAISPPGVDEQFF. CDR3 DNA sequence: TGTGCCATCAGCCCCCCCGGTGTCGATGAGCAGTTCTTC.

The chain's CDR3 is CASRQGHAGEQYF. In DNA form, the CDR3 reads TGCGCCAGCAGGCAGGGACACGCAGGGGAGCAGTACTTC. The V call is TRBV5-1, the J call TRBJ2-7; a weak D match, TRBD1 (6 bases). This CDR3 is 13 amino acids long. Deletions cut 5 bases from V and 7 bases from J, with 16 bases between. Per the germline V gene, CDR1 is SGHRS and CDR2 is YFSETQ.

The chain couples TRBV4-3 to TRBJ2-3, with TRBD2 matching 12 bases. The CDR3 covers 17 residues. Germline CDR1 LGHNA, CDR2 YSLEER. V shed 2 bases, J shed 5 bases, and the junction held 8 bases outside the gene matches. The CDR3 region has the DNA TGCGCCAGCAGCCAAAAAAGACTAGCGGGAGTTGGAGATACGCAGTATTTT. Residues: CASSQKRLAGVGDTQYF.

The chain recombines TRBV5-4 with TRBJ2-3; perhaps TRBD2 as D (6 bases). Trimming removed 3 bases from V and 4 bases from J, with 12 bases in between. CDR3 length: 14 amino acids. Germline V CDR1 and CDR2: SGHNT, YYREEE (reference sequence). The DNA for the CDR3 is TGTGCCAGCAGCTGGGACTCGATCCCAGATACGCAGTATTTT. It translates to CASSWDSIPDTQYF.

The chain employs TRBV28 and TRBJ1-1, with D hard to call. V lost 6 bases and J lost 1, with 9 bases in between. This CDR3 spans 13 amino acids. CDR1 is MDHEN and CDR2 is SYDVKM in the germline V gene. CDR3 protein: CASSPTPNTEAFF. The CDR3 region has the DNA TGTGCCAGCAGCCCTACACCGAACACTGAAGCTTTCTTT.